The T cell receptor (beta chain) under discussion was sequenced for a study of blood T cell repertoires in COVID-19. Produced via immunoSEQ multiplex PCR; TCRdb's table is partial and in-frame only. This repertoire shows 120,000 to 150,000 clones, around 83% found once; its top ten account for 5.8%. The ends were cut back, 2 bases at V and 10 bases at J, with 19 bases in the middle. CDR1 and CDR2 (germline): SGHRS, YFSETQ. CDR3 length equals 15 residues. This chain links TRBV5-1 with TRBJ2-1; D gene ambiguous. The origin of this receptor is a woman between 45 and 65 years old who had been exposed to COVID-19. Sequenced input: PBMCs or T cells enriched from blood (not recorded which). CDR3 bases: TGCGCCAGCAGCTTATTGGGTGGTGGGCAATGGGAGCAGTTCTTC. Translating it yields CASSLLGGGQWEQFF.